This T cell receptor beta chain derives from a study of shared T cell receptors in the human thymus. The trim removed 5 bases at V and 0 bases at J, leaving 0 bases unmatched. The germline gives CDR1 LNHDA, CDR2 SQIVND (reference sequence). CDR3 length: 14 amino acids. Assay: immunoSEQ multiplex PCR; the TCRdb copy retains only in-frame clones and omits some. The sample consists of about 660,000 clones, roughly 88% of them appearing once. The same data also contributed to another study, on human thymus T cells. That work contributes: Resections removed during corrective heart surgery provided the thymus tissue used.

This chain uses TRBV19 with TRBJ1-1; 10 bases are a match to TRBD1. The clonotype comes from a boy in the first two years of life with a congenital heart defect. Sequenced input: thymocytes. For the CDR3, the DNA is TGTGCCAGTAGTGGACAGGGGGTGAACACTGAAGCTTTCTTT. Amino acid sequence: CASSGQGVNTEAFF.